These 8 T cell receptor beta chains originate from one sample sequenced in a study of CD8+CD57+ T cells in acquired aplastic anemia (dated by TCRdb to about 2018). Flow cytometry had shown CD8+CD57+ cell expansion in the patients selected for sequencing. The sample was run on an Illumina HiSeq 2000. Genomic DNA was used as template for profiling of TCR beta VDJ combinations and CDR3 sequences. TCRdb redid the processing of the public reads, applying fastp at Q25 and MiXCR, and retained in-frame beta chains. Merged by CDR3 protein, the rows form single entries marked with the most common genes and DNA. The sample profile shows 150,000 to 200,000 distinct CDR3 sequences; less than 60% of them were found once. The ten largest clones take up more than 0.95% of the sample. Source material: sorted CD4+, CD8+, or CD8+CD57+ T cells (not recorded which) from PBMCs. The receptors shown here come from a human donor with aplastic anemia.

This clonotype occurred many times. This sequence joins TRBV15 and TRBJ2-3; no firm D call. V was trimmed by 3 bases and J by 6 bases, leaving 7 bases between them. This CDR3 is built from 12 residues. The germline CDR1 and CDR2 sequences are LNHNV and YYDKDF (reference sequence). In DNA, the CDR3 is TGTGCCACCAGCAGGAGGCGGGATACGCAGTATTTT. Translating gives CATSRRRDTQYF.

The sample holds many counts of this clonotype. The V call is TRBV15, the J call TRBJ1-2; D is unclear. Trimming took off 0 bases at V and 2 bases at J, with 4 bases between the two ends. Germline CDR1 LNHNV, CDR2 YYDKDF (reference sequence). The CDR3 length is 13 residues. The CDR3 sequence is CATSRDYNYGYTF. CDR3 coding DNA: TGTGCCACCAGCAGAGATTACAACTATGGCTACACCTTC.

The V and J genes are TRBV7-9 and TRBJ1-1, with D tentatively TRBD1 (5 bases). Germline V gives CDR1 SEHNR, CDR2 FQNEAQ (reference sequence). The CDR3 totals 12 residues. V lost 5 bases to trimming and J lost 8 bases, with 12 bases between them. The CDR3, as DNA: TGTGCCAGCAGCCTAGACAGCTTCGAAGCTTTCTTT. It is translated as CASSLDSFEAFF.

The V and J genes are TRBV11-1 and TRBJ2-3; the D gene is possibly TRBD2 (5 bases). This CDR3 region has 18 residues. Germline V lookup: CDR1 SGHAT, CDR2 FQDESV (reference sequence). V lost 3 bases to trimming and J lost 0 bases, with 19 bases between them. CDR3 residues: CASSFRNPGLGSTDTQYF. In nucleotides, the CDR3 is TGTGCCAGCAGCTTCCGCAACCCCGGACTTGGTAGCACAGATACGCAGTATTTT. Complete variable domain (other parts from reference TRBV11-1 and TRBJ2-3): EAEVAQSPRYKITEKSQAVAFWCDPISGHATLYWYRQILGQGPELLVQFQDESVVDDSQLPKDRFSAERLKGVDSTLKIQPAELGDSAMYLCASSFRNPGLGSTDTQYFGPGTRLTVL.

This clonotype was detected many times. This chain links TRBV6-5 with TRBJ1-2, with D unresolved. The CDR3 extends over 15 amino acids. Per the germline V gene, CDR1 is MNHEY and CDR2 is SVGAGI. Trimming stripped 3 bases from V and 0 bases from J, with 11 bases between. This chain's CDR3 is CASSYGRKANYGYTF. The DNA for the CDR3 is TGTGCCAGCAGTTATGGAAGAAAAGCTAACTATGGCTACACCTTC.

This clonotype was counted ten times or more. J is TRBJ1-6 and V is TRBV27; D gene ambiguous. Trimming cost V 2 bases and J 1 base, with 18 bases left between them. Per germline, CDR1 MNHEY and CDR2 SMNVEV (reference sequence). The CDR3 contains 19 residues. CDR3 DNA: TGTGCCAGCAGTTTAACCGCCACGTGGGCAGTATCCTATAATTCACCCCTCCACTTT. Translated, it gives CASSLTATWAVSYNSPLHF.

This clonotype has a count of ten or more. Its ends do not fully match the called genes, so a read error is possible. J is TRBJ2-5 and V is TRBV7-9, with 16 bases matching TRBD2. Germline loops: CDR1 SEHNR, CDR2 FQNEAQ (reference sequence). The CDR3 runs 16 residues. This CDR3 is CASSVGTSGGGETQCF. In DNA form, the CDR3 reads TGTGCCAGCAGCGTCGGGACTAGCGGGGGGGGAGAGACCCAGTGCTTC. The whole variable domain, remainder taken from reference TRBV7-9 and TRBJ2-5, is DTGVSQNPRHKITKRGQNVTFRCDPISEHNRLYWYRQTLGQGPEFLTYFQNEAQLEKSRLLSDRFSAERPKGSFSTLEIQRTEQGDSAMYLCASSVGTSGGGETQCFGPGTRLLVL.

This clonotype has a count of ten or more. The chain uses TRBV19 and TRBJ2-2; perhaps D is TRBD1 or TRBD2 (5 bases each). Trimming stripped 6 bases from V and 4 bases from J, with 6 bases between. From germline, CDR1 is LNHDA and CDR2 SQIVND (reference sequence). The CDR3 has 12 amino acids. The CDR3 sequence: CASRGPTGELFF. In nucleotides, the CDR3 is TGTGCCAGTAGGGGACCCACCGGGGAGCTGTTTTTT. Using reference TRBV19 and TRBJ2-2 for the parts outside the CDR3, the full variable domain is DGGITQSPKYLFRKEGQNVTLSCEQNLNHDAMYWYRQDPGQGLRLIYYSQIVNDFQKGDIAEGYSVSREKKESFPLTVTSAQKNPTAFYLCASRGPTGELFFGEGSRLTVL.